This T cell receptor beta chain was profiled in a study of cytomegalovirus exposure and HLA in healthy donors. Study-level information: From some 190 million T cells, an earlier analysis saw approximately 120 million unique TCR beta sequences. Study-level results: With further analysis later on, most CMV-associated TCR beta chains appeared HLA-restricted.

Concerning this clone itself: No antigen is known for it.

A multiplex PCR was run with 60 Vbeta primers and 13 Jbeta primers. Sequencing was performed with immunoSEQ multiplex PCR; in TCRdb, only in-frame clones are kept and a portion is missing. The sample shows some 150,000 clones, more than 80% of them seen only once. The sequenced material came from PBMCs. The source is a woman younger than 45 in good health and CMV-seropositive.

CDR3 sequence reads: CASSRRRSSGNTIYF. In DNA, the CDR3 is TGTGCCAGCAGCCGAAGGAGGAGCTCTGGAAACACCATATATTTT. The chain recombines TRBV5-6 with TRBJ1-3, with unresolved D. This CDR3 comprises 15 residues. V lost 4 bases and J lost 0, with 11 bases in between. Germline V CDR1 and CDR2: SGHDT, YYEEEE. The whole variable domain, filled in from reference TRBV5-6 and TRBJ1-3, reads DAGVTQSPTHLIKTRGQQVTLRCSPKSGHDTVSWYQQALGQGPQFIFQYYEEEERQRGNFPDRFSGHQFPNYSSELNVNALLLGDSALYLCASSRRRSSGNTIYFGEGSWLTVV.